Below are 19 T cell receptor beta chains sequenced from a single sample in a study of vaccination effects on CD4 cells after COVID-19. These TCRs are of unknown antigen specificity. Antigen-specific CD4+ T cells expanded by the ViraFEST assay with viral peptide pools were then sequenced. Culture proceeded for more than 8 days, and CD4+ T cells were then isolated. Vaccinees lacked prior SARS-CoV-2 infection and tested negative for nucleocapsid antibodies. This table comes from immunoSEQ multiplex PCR, and its TCRdb copy is limited to in-frame clones, with some not included. The sample contains about 27,000 clones, around 75% of which appear only once. This material consisted of CD4+ T cells from PBMCs cultured with HCoV-NL63 spike peptides, taken before COVID-19 vaccination. The receptors shown here come from a human donor who received a COVID-19 vaccine.

This clone occurred a few times. V is TRBV15 and J is TRBJ1-2, with no clear D. CDR3 length: 14 amino acids. CDR1 and CDR2 (germline): LNHNV, YYDKDF (reference sequence). V was pared by 6 bases and J by 4 bases, with 15 bases between. CDR3 sequence reads: CATRGTGRIYGYTF. CDR3 coding DNA: TGTGCCACCAGAGGCACCGGACGGATCTATGGCTACACCTTC.

The J gene is TRBJ1-3, the V gene TRBV11-2; no reliable D call. The CDR3 runs to 14 residues. Trimming pared 3 bases from V and 0 bases from J, leaving 6 bases between. The germline V gene encodes CDR1 SGHAT and CDR2 FQNNGV. In DNA form, the CDR3 reads TGTGCCAGCAGCTTGGAGCCCTCTGGAAACACCATATATTTT. Translating it yields CASSLEPSGNTIYF.

V and J are TRBV4-3 and TRBJ2-7; TRBD2 matches at 9 bases. V trimming: 0 bases; J trimming: 3 bases; junction bases outside the gene matches: 9. Germline V CDR1 and CDR2: LGHNA, YSLEER. CDR3 length: 17 residues. The CDR3 loop is CASSQESSRGGLYEQYF. The CDR3 bases are TGCGCCAGCAGCCAAGAGTCATCGCGGGGGGGCCTCTACGAGCAGTACTTC.

This clone has a handful of counts. V and J are TRBV11-2 and TRBJ2-1; D may be TRBD1 (5 bases). Germline V gene sequence: CDR1 SGHAT, CDR2 FQNNGV. V was clipped by 7 bases and J by 2 bases, with 18 bases between them. The CDR3 totals 16 residues. CDR3 in amino acids: CASNPTGLPPYNEQFF. DNA of the CDR3: TGTGCCAGCAACCCAACAGGCCTCCCGCCCTACAATGAGCAGTTCTTC.

This sequence joins TRBV2 and TRBJ2-1; tentative D call: TRBD2 (5 bases). This CDR3 is built from 14 residues. Germline V CDR1 and CDR2: SNHLY, FYNNEI. V lost 6 bases to trimming and J lost 7 bases, with 16 bases between them. DNA of the CDR3: TGTGCCAGCAGAAGGACCGTCCGAGGGAATGAGCAGTTCTTC. Protein: CASRRTVRGNEQFF. The entire variable domain, with the rest obtained from reference TRBV2 and TRBJ2-1, is as follows: EPEVTQTPSHQVTQMGQEVILRCVPISNHLYFYWYRQILGQKVEFLVSFYNNEISEKSEIFDDQFSVERPDGSNFTLKIRSTKLEDSAMYFCASRRTVRGNEQFFGPGTRLTVL.

The rearrangement links TRBV6-1 to TRBJ1-2, with a weak D call TRBD1 (5 bases). Germline-derived CDR1 and CDR2 are MNHNS and SASEGT. The length of the CDR3 is 13 residues. Trimming took 2 bases from V and 5 from J, leaving 9 bases between them. CDR3 amino acids: CASSEQGGYGYTF. CDR3 bases: TGTGCCAGCAGTGAACAGGGAGGATATGGCTACACCTTC.

The chain uses TRBV19 and TRBJ2-6; 9 bases are a match to TRBD1. Germline trimming cut 1 base from V and 1 base from J; bases unmatched to any gene: 8. The germline V gene encodes CDR1 LNHDA and CDR2 SQIVND (reference sequence). The CDR3 totals 19 residues. The CDR3 here is CASSIGPGQGLSGANVLTF. The CDR3 DNA follows: TGTGCCAGTAGTATAGGACCGGGACAGGGATTATCTGGGGCCAACGTCCTGACTTTC. The whole variable domain, remainder taken from reference TRBV19 and TRBJ2-6, is DGGITQSPKYLFRKEGQNVTLSCEQNLNHDAMYWYRQDPGQGLRLIYYSQIVNDFQKGDIAEGYSVSREKKESFPLTVTSAQKNPTAFYLCASSIGPGQGLSGANVLTFGAGSRLTVL.

A few counts support this clone. V gene TRBV2 combines with J gene TRBJ1-2; D possibly corresponds to TRBD1 (6 bases). Between the trimmed V and J ends, which lost 4 bases and 8 bases, there was a span of 17 bases. CDR3 length: 14 amino acids. Looked up from germline, CDR1 is SNHLY and CDR2 is FYNNEI. This chain's CDR3 is CASSARTAVRGYTF. The CDR3 DNA reads TGTGCCAGCAGTGCCCGGACAGCCGTGAGGGGCTACACCTTC. The full variable domain, in which reference TRBV2 and TRBJ1-2 provide the parts outside the CDR3, is EPEVTQTPSHQVTQMGQEVILRCVPISNHLYFYWYRQILGQKVEFLVSFYNNEISEKSEIFDDQFSVERPDGSNFTLKIRSTKLEDSAMYFCASSARTAVRGYTFGSGTRLTVV.

This clone was seen more than once but under ten times. The chain combines TRBV7-2 with TRBJ1-6; D not resolved. Trimming took off 1 base at V and 7 bases at J, with 11 bases between the two ends. CDR3 size: 15 residues. Germline-derived CDR1 and CDR2 are SGHTA and FQGNSA. In nucleotides, the CDR3 is TGTGCCAGCAGCTTAGGGCGGACGGCGAATTCACCCCTCCACTTT. It translates to CASSLGRTANSPLHF.

This clone was observed once. V usage is TRBV15 and J usage is TRBJ2-7; 10 positions match TRBD2. CDR3 length: 15 amino acids. CDR1 and CDR2 (germline): LNHNV, YYDKDF (reference sequence). V shed 5 bases and J 2 bases; nucleotides not matched to a gene: 6. CDR3 nucleotides: TGTGCCACCAGCTCTCGACTAGCGGGTCCCTACGAGCAGTACTTC. Translation gives CATSSRLAGPYEQYF.

V and J are TRBV2 and TRBJ2-1; D is unresolved. Trimming took 4 bases from V and 4 from J, leaving 5 bases between them. Germline CDR1 and CDR2: SNHLY and FYNNEI. The CDR3 is 12 amino acids. As DNA, the CDR3 is TGTGCCAGCAGTGCACAGTACAATGAGCAGTTCTTC. Translating it yields CASSAQYNEQFF.

The chain carries TRBV6-5 and TRBJ2-3, with D uncertain. Germline assignment: CDR1 MNHEY and CDR2 SVGAGI. Trimming took off 7 bases at V and 0 bases at J, with 8 bases between the two ends. The CDR3 runs to 13 residues. As DNA, the CDR3 is TGTGCCAGCACCCAGACTAGCACAGATACGCAGTATTTT. Translated, it gives CASTQTSTDTQYF.

The count of this clone is one. This chain uses TRBV30 with TRBJ1-1; no reliable D call. CDR1 GTSNPN and CDR2 SVGIG come from the germline V gene (reference sequence). Between the trimmed V and J ends, which lost 1 base and 3 bases, there was a span of 6 bases. There are 12 residues in the CDR3. The CDR3 reads CAWSEGYTEAFF. CDR3 DNA sequence: TGTGCCTGGAGTGAGGGTTACACTGAAGCTTTCTTT.

The chain combines TRBV29-1 with TRBJ2-1, with TRBD2 identical over 9 bases. CDR1 and CDR2 from the germline V gene are SQVTM and ANQGSEA. Germline trimming cut 6 bases from V and 4 bases from J; bases unmatched to any gene: 7. This CDR3 contains 14 residues. The CDR3 nucleotides are TGCAGCGTGATGGGACTAGCAGTATACAATGAGCAGTTCTTC. Amino acid sequence: CSVMGLAVYNEQFF.

The chain joins TRBV3-1 (or the pseudogene TRBV3-2) to TRBJ2-5; D is ambiguous. CDR3 size: 12 residues. CDR1 and CDR2 (germline): LGHDT, YNNKEL (reference sequence). Trimming cost V 1 base and J 8 bases, with 8 bases left between them. The CDR3 nucleotides are TGTGCCAGCAGCCAAGTCGAGAGTACCCAGTACTTC. Translating it yields CASSQVESTQYF.

The chain couples TRBV4-3 to TRBJ2-7, with 8 bases lining up with TRBD1. Per germline, CDR1 LGHNA and CDR2 YSLEER. This CDR3 is 14 amino acids long. V trimming: 5 bases; J trimming: 7 bases; junction bases outside the gene matches: 10. This CDR3 is CASSRNQGAGEQYF. CDR3 DNA sequence: TGCGCCAGCAGCAGAAATCAGGGGGCAGGAGAGCAGTACTTC.

This clone turned up a few times. The chain joins TRBV4-3 to TRBJ1-5, with no clear D. Germline-derived CDR1 and CDR2 are LGHNA and YSLEER. Trimming removed 0 bases at V and 2 bases at J, with 11 bases between. CDR3 length equals 16 residues. The DNA of the CDR3 is TGCGCCAGCAGCCAAGATCTAACTGCCCGCAATCAGCCCCAGCATTTT. Residues: CASSQDLTARNQPQHF.

The chain uses TRBV18 and TRBJ1-1, with D possibly TRBD1 on 6 matching bases. Trimming pared 2 bases from V and 6 bases from J, leaving 13 bases between. The CDR3 runs to 14 residues. The V gene's germline CDR1 is KGHSH and CDR2 LQKENI. The CDR3 spells CASSPNDGGPEAFF. Here the CDR3 DNA reads TGTGCCAGCTCACCAAACGACGGGGGCCCTGAAGCTTTCTTT.

Here the CDR3 DNA reads TGTGCCAGCAGTTTATCAGGACATAATGGCTACACCTTC. Amino acid sequence: CASSLSGHNGYTF. This chain connects TRBV12-3 or TRBV12-4 to TRBJ1-2; perhaps TRBD1 as D (5 bases). V was clipped by 2 bases and J by 6 bases, with 10 bases between them. This CDR3 has 13 residues.